Shown below are 25 T cell receptor beta chains from a single sample sequenced in a study of T cell clones after liver transplantation. Only in-frame clones appear in the TCRdb table, and some are missing; sequencing was by immunoSEQ multiplex PCR. The sample lists 55,000 or so clones; 71% were seen once. Sequences were derived from CD4+ T cells from blood, sampled before liver transplant. These receptors were taken from a human donor who received a liver transplant.

The chain is built from TRBV6-6 and TRBJ2-3; 8 bases agree with TRBD1. With V trimmed by 2 bases and J by 0 bases, 1 base remained unmatched. The germline V gene has CDR1 MNHNY and CDR2 SVGAGI (reference sequence). The CDR3 spans 15 residues. The CDR3 loop is CASSYQGASTDTQYF. CDR3 sequence (DNA): TGTGCCAGCAGTTACCAGGGGGCTAGCACAGATACGCAGTATTTT.

V usage is TRBV6-6 and J usage is TRBJ1-4, with a tentative D call TRBD1 (6 bases). CDR1 MNHNY and CDR2 SVGAGI come from the germline V gene (reference sequence). The length of the CDR3 is 11 residues. V was trimmed by 7 bases and J by 8 bases, leaving 8 bases between them. The DNA for the CDR3 is TGTGCCAGCAAGGGGGACGAAAAACTGTTTTTT. This sequence encodes CASKGDEKLFF.

V usage is TRBV2 and J usage is TRBJ2-1; 8 bases match TRBD1. CDR3 length: 15 amino acids. The junction had 10 bases not matched to a gene; V was cut back by 8 bases and J by 4 bases. The V gene's germline CDR1 is SNHLY and CDR2 FYNNEI. The DNA for the CDR3 is TGTGCCAGCCTTCTAGGACAGGGCCCATACAATGAGCAGTTCTTC. This codes for CASLLGQGPYNEQFF.

The chain couples TRBV7-6 to TRBJ2-2; a weak D match, TRBD2 (7 bases). The CDR3 has 17 residues. Germline V gene sequence: CDR1 SGHVS, CDR2 FNYEAQ. V was cut by 5 bases and J by 4 bases, with 20 bases left in between. This chain's CDR3 is CASSHSFREGGTGELFF. The CDR3 bases are TGTGCCAGCAGCCACTCTTTCAGGGAGGGGGGCACCGGGGAGCTGTTTTTT.

This chain joins TRBV20-1 and TRBJ1-1; D is possibly TRBD1 (5 bases). The V end was cut by 4 bases, the J end by 3 bases, with 6 bases between. Germline loops: CDR1 DFQATT, CDR2 SNEGSKA (reference sequence). The CDR3 contains 11 residues. The chain's CDR3 is CSAKGDTEAFF. Written as DNA, the CDR3 is TGCAGTGCTAAAGGGGACACTGAAGCTTTCTTT.

This rearrangement joins TRBV10-3 to TRBJ1-1; D possibly corresponds to TRBD1 (5 bases). In germline, CDR1 is ENHRY, CDR2 SYGVKD. The CDR3 is 13 amino acids. Trimming removed 8 bases at V and 4 bases at J, with 14 bases between. CDR3 sequence reads: CAIGDSTSTEAFF. The CDR3 bases are TGTGCCATCGGAGACAGTACTTCCACTGAAGCTTTCTTT.

This clone was counted between two and nine times. This chain links TRBV7-6 with TRBJ1-4, with a tentative D call TRBD1 (6 bases). The V end was cut by 3 bases, the J end by 9 bases, with 17 bases between. Germline assignment: CDR1 SGHVS and CDR2 FNYEAQ. The CDR3 runs 15 residues. The CDR3 spells CASSLEPGHAQKLFF. The CDR3 DNA reads TGTGCCAGCAGCTTGGAGCCGGGACATGCCCAAAAACTGTTTTTT.

The chain combines TRBV28 with TRBJ2-1; 12 bases are shared with TRBD2. The junction had 5 bases not matched to a gene; V was cut back by 9 bases and J by 8 bases. CDR1 and CDR2 (germline): MDHEN, SYDVKM. The CDR3 spans 13 residues. The CDR3 DNA sequence: TGTGCCAGTACTAGCGGGGGGCACGATGAGCAGTTCTTC. Translated, it gives CASTSGGHDEQFF.

The gene calls are TRBV2 and TRBJ1-3; D perhaps matches TRBD1 (6 bases). Germline V gene lookup returns CDR1 SNHLY and CDR2 FYNNEI. V lost 5 bases to trimming and J lost 1 base, with 12 bases between them. This CDR3 has 15 residues. Written as DNA, the CDR3 is TGTGCCAGCAGTAATGACAGGTCATCTGGAAACACCATATATTTT. Protein: CASSNDRSSGNTIYF.

V and J are TRBV2 and TRBJ2-1, with 10 bases fitting TRBD1. J lost 3 bases, V lost 4 bases, and 0 bases had no gene match. CDR1 and CDR2 from the germline V gene are SNHLY and FYNNEI. The CDR3 is made up of 14 amino acids. The CDR3 DNA is TGTGCCAGCAGTGGGGACAGGGGCTACAATGAGCAGTTCTTC. Amino acid sequence: CASSGDRGYNEQFF.

This chain joins TRBV9 and TRBJ2-2, with TRBD1 identical over 11 bases. The trim removed 4 bases at V and 7 bases at J, leaving 9 bases unmatched. The CDR3 spans 16 residues. Per germline, CDR1 SGDLS and CDR2 YYNGEE. In DNA, the CDR3 is TGTGCCAGCAGCATACGGGACAGGGGGGGTAACGGGGAGCTGTTTTTT. Translating gives CASSIRDRGGNGELFF.

The chain carries TRBV6-1 and TRBJ1-6; D is uncertain. The V end was cut by 1 base, the J end by 6 bases, with 7 bases between. The germline V gene has CDR1 MNHNS and CDR2 SASEGT. The CDR3 consists of 14 residues. Written as DNA, the CDR3 is TGTGCCAGCAGTGAAGTGTTGGCTAATTCACCCCTCCACTTT. This translates into CASSEVLANSPLHF.

This clone occurred a few times. This sequence joins TRBV14 and TRBJ1-3, with D perhaps matching TRBD1 (6 bases). Deletions cut 3 bases from V and 2 bases from J, with 14 bases between. CDR1 is SGHDN and CDR2 is FVKESK in the germline V gene. The CDR3 covers 16 residues. The CDR3 here is CASSQTIGTPGNTIYF. CDR3 nucleotide sequence: TGTGCCAGCAGCCAGACTATCGGGACACCTGGAAACACCATATATTTT.

The J gene is TRBJ2-2, the V gene TRBV7-2, with D maybe TRBD1 (6 bases). CDR3 length: 14 residues. Trimming shortened V by 4 bases and J by 1 base, and 7 bases separated the two germline ends. The germline gives CDR1 SGHTA, CDR2 FQGNSA. CDR3 DNA sequence: TGTGCCAGCAGCTGGGGACAGAACACCGGGGAGCTGTTTTTT. It specifies CASSWGQNTGELFF.

The chain combines TRBV4-1 with TRBJ2-5, with 9 bases identical to TRBD2. The CDR3 is made up of 17 amino acids. Germline-derived CDR1 and CDR2 are MGHRA and YSYEKL. V shed 1 base and J 1 base; nucleotides not matched to a gene: 7. The CDR3 loop is CASSQGVNSGGQETQYF. DNA of the CDR3: TGCGCCAGCAGCCAAGGGGTTAATAGCGGGGGCCAAGAGACCCAGTACTTC.

The V and J genes are TRBV11-2 and TRBJ2-7, with a possible D match to TRBD1 (6 bases). This CDR3 has 13 residues. Germline V lookup: CDR1 SGHAT, CDR2 FQNNGV. Trimming pared 4 bases from V and 3 bases from J, leaving 10 bases between. CDR3 sequence: CASSSDSYYEQYF. In nucleotides, the CDR3 is TGTGCCAGCAGCTCGGACAGCTACTACGAGCAGTACTTC.

This chain links TRBV10-3 with TRBJ1-5; 8 nucleotides match TRBD1. Germline CDR1 ENHRY, CDR2 SYGVKD. Trimming at V came to 7 bases and at J to 6 bases, leaving 8 bases not matched to a gene. The CDR3 has 14 residues. CDR3 sequence reads: CAINSDTGGQPQHF. CDR3 bases: TGTGCCATCAATTCAGACACAGGGGGTCAGCCCCAGCATTTT.

This chain joins TRBV27 and TRBJ2-3; possibly TRBD1 for D (6 bases). CDR3 length: 14 amino acids. With 5 bases removed from V and 8 bases from J, the gap between germline ends came to 17 bases. Germline CDR1 MNHEY, CDR2 SMNVEV (reference sequence). The CDR3 here is CASSPRGSGGTQYF. CDR3 DNA sequence: TGTGCCAGCAGTCCTAGGGGGTCGGGCGGTACGCAGTATTTT.

J is TRBJ2-3 and V is TRBV30, with 10 bases fitting TRBD2. The CDR3 consists of 14 residues. The ends lost 3 bases at V and 5 bases at J; junction bases unmatched: 5. Germline V gives CDR1 GTSNPN, CDR2 SVGIG (reference sequence). CDR3 sequence: CAWRKAGGGDTQYF. Written as DNA, the CDR3 is TGTGCCTGGAGGAAAGCGGGGGGGGGAGATACGCAGTATTTT.

The CDR3 nucleotides read TGTGCCAGCAGTTCCCAGGGCTCTGGAAACACCATATATTTT. The encoded protein is CASSSQGSGNTIYF. The chain joins TRBV28 to TRBJ1-3, with D possibly matching TRBD1 (5 bases). V was pared by 4 bases and J by 0 bases, with 7 bases between. The germline V gene has CDR1 MDHEN and CDR2 SYDVKM. The CDR3 sequence is 14 residues long.

The DNA of the CDR3 is TGCGCCAGCAGCTCCGGGACAGGGGACTACGAGCAGTACTTC. Protein product: CASSSGTGDYEQYF. V is TRBV5-1 and J is TRBJ2-7; 10 bases align to TRBD1. The CDR3 totals 14 residues. Looked up from germline, CDR1 is SGHRS and CDR2 is YFSETQ. The V and J ends lost 3 bases and 3 bases, in that order; junction bases with no gene match: 3.

This chain uses TRBV29-1 with TRBJ2-7; 8 positions match TRBD1. Germline CDR1 and CDR2: SQVTM and ANQGSEA. The CDR3 has 14 residues. Germline trimming cut 6 bases from V and 0 bases from J; bases unmatched to any gene: 7. The DNA of the CDR3 is TGCAGCGTCCGACCGACAGGGGTCTCCTACGAGCAGTACTTC. Protein product: CSVRPTGVSYEQYF.

This clone was detected a few times. V and J are TRBV7-3 and TRBJ1-2, with D maybe TRBD1 (6 bases). This CDR3 spans 13 amino acids. V dropped 6 bases and J dropped 8 bases, with 16 bases sitting between them. The germline gives CDR1 SGHTA, CDR2 FQGTGA. This CDR3 is CASRSNRVWGYTF. In DNA form, the CDR3 reads TGTGCCAGCAGGTCGAACAGGGTTTGGGGCTACACCTTC.

The rearrangement uses TRBV7-8 and TRBJ1-6, with D possibly being TRBD1 (5 bases). Trimming removed 5 bases at V and 0 bases at J, with 14 bases between. Germline CDR1 SGHVS, CDR2 FQNEAQ. This CDR3 is built from 17 residues. CDR3 region: CASSPIGEFSYNSPLHF. The CDR3 bases are TGTGCCAGCAGCCCCATAGGGGAATTCTCCTATAATTCACCCCTCCACTTT.

V is TRBV5-4 and J is TRBJ1-1; no firm D call. Per the germline V gene, CDR1 is SGHNT and CDR2 is YYREEE (reference sequence). The V end was cut by 0 bases, the J end by 0 bases, with 9 bases between. The CDR3 has 15 amino acids. CDR3 coding DNA: TGTGCCAGCAGCTTGGGAGGGTACGTGAACACTGAAGCTTTCTTT. Protein sequence: CASSLGGYVNTEAFF.